The source of this T cell receptor beta chain is a study of beta chain features in type 1 diabetes. Study overall: Examined across all samples were about 110 million sorted cells.

The CDR3 is 12 residues long. Between the trimmed V and J ends, which lost 5 bases and 3 bases, there was a span of 8 bases. CDR1 MNHEY and CDR2 SVGAGI come from the germline V gene. Isolated RNA was reverse transcribed in full, so expressed TCRB transcripts were sequenced. Measured with immunoSEQ multiplex PCR; TCRdb has only the in-frame clones, and not every one. The table shows under 450,000 clones, with 11% to 15% occurring only once. The sequencing input was naive CD4+ T cells from blood. This chain joins TRBV6-5 and TRBJ2-7; the D gene is possibly TRBD2 (6 bases). The receptor was derived from a man aged 30 to 39 in good health. The CDR3 DNA reads as TGTGCCAGCAGTACCGGGAGCTACGAGCAGTACTTC. Protein: CASSTGSYEQYF.